The 26 T cell receptor beta chains in this list originate from one sample, sequenced in a study of OX40 agonist ivuxolimab in advanced cancers. Only in-frame clones appear in the TCRdb table, and some are missing; sequencing was by immunoSEQ multiplex PCR. The sample holds 70,000 or so clones, 85% to 90% seen once. The sample here was CD4+ or CD8+ T cells sorted from blood, taken in a trial of the OX40 agonist ivuxolimab. These receptors were taken from an adult with an advanced solid tumor such as melanoma, head and neck, liver or kidney cancer.

The rearrangement uses TRBV6-5 and TRBJ2-3, with TRBD2 identical over 12 bases. The CDR3 has 16 amino acids. Germline V gene sequence: CDR1 MNHEY, CDR2 SVGAGI. V gave up 2 bases and J gave up 6 bases; unmatched junction bases: 6. The CDR3 sequence: CASSYLTSGSSDTQYF. In DNA, the CDR3 is TGTGCCAGCAGTTACCTGACTAGCGGGAGTTCCGATACGCAGTATTTT.

The rearrangement joins TRBV11-2 to TRBJ2-1; 9 bases line up with TRBD2. Germline CDR1 reads SGHAT; CDR2 reads FQNNGV. CDR3 length equals 15 residues. The V segment lost 5 bases and the J segment 10 bases; nucleotides outside the gene matches: 12. The CDR3 reads CASSPLSGLAGEQFF. CDR3 bases: TGTGCCAGCAGCCCATTATCGGGACTAGCAGGGGAGCAGTTCTTC. Full variable domain (missing parts from reference TRBV11-2 and TRBJ2-1): EAGVAQSPRYKIIEKRQSVAFWCNPISGHATLYWYQQILGQGPKLLIQFQNNGVVDDSQLPKDRFSAERLKGVDSTLKIQPAKLEDSAVYLCASSPLSGLAGEQFFGPGTRLTVL.

In its sample, this clone was seen once. The chain combines TRBV7-9 with TRBJ1-1, with D perhaps TRBD1 (5 bases). The CDR3 contains 14 residues. V lost 5 bases and J lost 5, with 15 bases in between. Germline lookup yields CDR1 SEHNR and CDR2 FQNEAQ (reference sequence). As DNA, the CDR3 is TGTGCCAGCAGCGTCCCAGGGATCTCGACTGAAGCTTTCTTT. Residues: CASSVPGISTEAFF. The whole variable domain, filled in from reference TRBV7-9 and TRBJ1-1, reads DTGVSQNPRHKITKRGQNVTFRCDPISEHNRLYWYRQTLGQGPEFLTYFQNEAQLEKSRLLSDRFSAERPKGSFSTLEIQRTEQGDSAMYLCASSVPGISTEAFFGQGTRLTVV.

V usage is TRBV18 and J usage is TRBJ2-3; 10 positions match TRBD2. Trimming took 5 bases from V and 0 from J; bases not matched to a gene: 8. CDR1 KGHSH and CDR2 LQKENI come from the germline V gene. The CDR3 has 17 residues. The CDR3 bases are TGTGCCAGCTCATTATTGCTAGCGGGGGATAGCACAGATACGCAGTATTTT. Protein: CASSLLLAGDSTDTQYF. Using reference TRBV18 and TRBJ2-3 for the parts outside the CDR3, the full variable domain is NAGVMQNPRHLVRRRGQEARLRCSPMKGHSHVYWYRQLPEEGLKFMVYLQKENIIDESGMPKERFSAEFPKEGPSILRIQQVVRGDSAAYFCASSLLLAGDSTDTQYFGPGTRLTVL.

In this sample, this clone turned up once. The chain links TRBV11-2 to TRBJ2-3; TRBD2 matches at 11 bases. This CDR3 spans 19 amino acids. Germline CDR1 is SGHAT and CDR2 is FQNNGV. V dropped 7 bases and J dropped 2; count of bases not matched to a gene: 17. The CDR3 DNA reads TGTGCCAGCACCCCCTGGGGCCTAGCGGGGGGAGGGGTCACAGATACGCAGTATTTT. Residues: CASTPWGLAGGGVTDTQYF.

The chain employs TRBV6-1 and TRBJ2-4, with TRBD1 identical over 8 bases. The CDR3 is made up of 15 amino acids. Unmatched junction bases numbered 10, after V lost 4 bases and J lost 8 bases. CDR1 and CDR2 from the germline V gene are MNHNS and SASEGT. The CDR3 region is CASSARQGMTDIQYF. CDR3 bases: TGTGCCAGCAGTGCCCGACAGGGGATGACGGACATTCAGTACTTC.

The rearrangement uses TRBV5-8 and TRBJ2-1, with D possibly TRBD2 on 6 matching bases. Germline V lookup: CDR1 SGHTS, CDR2 YDEGEE. The CDR3 has 15 residues. V was cut by 3 bases and J by 4 bases, with 14 bases left in between. The CDR3 nucleotides read TGTGCCAGCAGCTCAACACGGAGGGTTTACAATGAGCAGTTCTTC. It specifies CASSSTRRVYNEQFF.

The chain links TRBV5-1 to TRBJ2-5; 9 bases align to TRBD1. The V gene's germline CDR1 is SGHRS and CDR2 YFSETQ. This CDR3 spans 14 amino acids. Germline trimming cut 0 bases from V and 3 bases from J; bases unmatched to any gene: 0. This chain's CDR3 is CASSLGTGEETQYF. The CDR3 region has the DNA TGCGCCAGCAGCTTGGGGACAGGGGAAGAGACCCAGTACTTC.

The chain carries TRBV30 and TRBJ1-2, with a weak D call TRBD1 (6 bases). Trimming cost V 5 bases and J 8 bases, with 18 bases left between them. This CDR3 comprises 13 residues. CDR1 GTSNPN and CDR2 SVGIG come from the germline V gene (reference sequence). The CDR3 here is CAWDTGGLLGYTF. The CDR3 nucleotides are TGTGCCTGGGATACCGGGGGCCTCTTGGGCTACACCTTC.

This clone was seen a single time. The chain uses TRBV10-3 and TRBJ2-1; 8 nucleotides match TRBD1. After removal of 7 bases from V and 3 bases from J, the junction contained 5 bases not matched to a gene. The CDR3 totals 14 residues. Germline assignment: CDR1 ENHRY and CDR2 SYGVKD. CDR3: CAITFGQGYNEQFF. CDR3 DNA: TGTGCCATCACCTTTGGACAGGGCTACAATGAGCAGTTCTTC.

The V gene is TRBV11-2, the J gene TRBJ2-7, with a weak D call TRBD1 (6 bases). The CDR3 covers 14 residues. Germline CDR1 SGHAT, CDR2 FQNNGV. Trimming stripped 3 bases from V and 5 bases from J, with 14 bases between. The CDR3: CASSFGDRIHEQYF. The CDR3 nucleotides are TGTGCCAGCAGCTTTGGAGACAGGATCCACGAGCAGTACTTC.

The J gene is TRBJ2-5, the V gene TRBV5-1; a weak D match, TRBD2 (7 bases). The V gene's germline CDR1 is SGHRS and CDR2 YFSETQ. The CDR3 consists of 16 residues. V was trimmed by 4 bases and J by 0 bases, leaving 16 bases between them. The CDR3 bases are TGCGCCAGCAGCGGGGGAACGGGGGGCTACCAAGAGACCCAGTACTTC. Protein: CASSGGTGGYQETQYF.

This clone was recorded once. The genes are TRBV6-1 and TRBJ2-7, with TRBD1 identical over 7 bases. Germline V CDR1 and CDR2: MNHNS, SASEGT. Trimming at V came to 1 base and at J to 2 bases, leaving 5 bases not matched to a gene. The CDR3 has 15 residues. The CDR3 region has the DNA TGTGCCAGCAGTGAAGGGGCAGGGGGAACCTACGAGCAGTACTTC. Translated, it gives CASSEGAGGTYEQYF.

The V call is TRBV7-9, the J call TRBJ2-6, with 10 bases that match TRBD2. V lost 5 bases and J lost 1; bases outside the gene matches: 8. The germline V gene has CDR1 SEHNR and CDR2 FQNEAQ (reference sequence). The CDR3 spans 18 residues. DNA of the CDR3: TGTGCCAGCAGCACATCGACTAGCGGGCCTTCTGGGGCCAACGTCCTGACTTTC. This codes for CASSTSTSGPSGANVLTF.

The chain carries TRBV5-1 and TRBJ2-3; tentatively, D is TRBD1 (6 bases). Trimming took off 3 bases at V and 6 bases at J, with 11 bases between the two ends. CDR3 length: 13 amino acids. Germline-derived CDR1 and CDR2 are SGHRS and YFSETQ. Here the CDR3 reads CASSSGEGDTQYF. CDR3 coding DNA: TGCGCCAGCAGCTCAGGGGAAGGGGATACGCAGTATTTT. Variable domain in full (rest from reference TRBV5-1 and TRBJ2-3): KAGVTQTPRYLIKTRGQQVTLSCSPISGHRSVSWYQQTPGQGLQFLFEYFSETQRNKGNFPGRFSGRQFSNSRSEMNVSTLELGDSALYLCASSSGEGDTQYFGPGTRLTVL.

The genes are TRBV27 and TRBJ2-5; 10 positions agree with TRBD1. The CDR3 runs to 14 residues. The germline V gene encodes CDR1 MNHEY and CDR2 SMNVEV (reference sequence). Losses at the gene ends were 5 bases for V and 4 bases for J; bases not matched to a gene: 4. The DNA of the CDR3 is TGTGCCAGCAGTCCAGGACAGGGGGGAGAGACCCAGTACTTC. Encoded protein: CASSPGQGGETQYF.

This sequence joins TRBV11-1 and TRBJ1-6; tentatively, D is TRBD1 (5 bases). Between the trimmed V and J ends, which lost 2 bases and 8 bases, there was a span of 7 bases. The CDR3 consists of 13 residues. Germline V CDR1 and CDR2: SGHAT, FQDESV (reference sequence). CDR3 in amino acids: CASSLPGHSPLHF. The CDR3 DNA sequence: TGTGCCAGCAGCTTACCGGGACATTCACCCCTCCACTTT.

The CDR3: CASSTLPGQGGHGYTF. The CDR3 DNA reads TGTGCCAGCAGTACCCTACCGGGACAGGGAGGTCATGGCTACACCTTC. The chain combines TRBV27 with TRBJ1-2; 9 positions match TRBD1. Trimming removed 5 bases from V and 6 bases from J; junction bases left unmatched: 13. The CDR3 has 16 residues. Germline lookup yields CDR1 MNHEY and CDR2 SMNVEV (reference sequence).

There are a few counts of this clone. The chain has TRBV9 and TRBJ1-3; a weak D match, TRBD1 (6 bases). Trimming stripped 4 bases from V and 7 bases from J, with 21 bases between. The V gene's germline CDR1 is SGDLS and CDR2 YYNGEE. CDR3 length equals 16 residues. The CDR3 region is CASSPTGRGAGNTIYF. DNA of the CDR3: TGTGCCAGCAGCCCGACCGGCAGGGGTGCGGGGAACACCATATATTTT.

V and J are TRBV5-1 and TRBJ1-1, with TRBD1 matching over 10 bases. The V segment lost 4 bases and the J segment 0 bases; nucleotides outside the gene matches: 12. The CDR3 length is 18 residues. Germline CDR1 SGHRS, CDR2 YFSETQ. CDR3 in DNA: TGCGCCAGCAGCGTCGGGACAGGGGATTCGAGGGTGAACACTGAAGCTTTCTTT. Its translation: CASSVGTGDSRVNTEAFF.

V gene TRBV5-1 combines with J gene TRBJ1-1; no firm D call. The V and J ends lost 0 bases and 5 bases respectively, with 14 bases between them. The CDR3 loop spans 15 amino acids. CDR1 SGHRS and CDR2 YFSETQ come from the germline V gene. In DNA form, the CDR3 reads TGCGCCAGCAGCTTGGACGGGGTAACTGGTACTGAAGCTTTCTTT. Protein product: CASSLDGVTGTEAFF.

The rearrangement joins TRBV5-4 to TRBJ2-3; D perhaps matches TRBD1 (6 bases). The CDR3 has 14 residues. The germline gives CDR1 SGHNT, CDR2 YYREEE (reference sequence). V lost 4 bases and J 2 bases, leaving 11 bases between the germline ends. The CDR3 region is CASSADSSTDTQYF. CDR3 nucleotides: TGTGCCAGCAGCGCGGACAGTTCCACAGATACGCAGTATTTT.

Remarks on this clone: Its ends do not fully match the called genes, so a read error is possible. The V call is TRBV7-9, the J call TRBJ1-1; 7 bases fit TRBD1. The CDR3 is 15 residues long. In germline, CDR1 is SEHNR, CDR2 FQNEAQ (reference sequence). Here the CDR3 DNA reads TGTGCCAGCAGTTTAGAGGCCAGGGGGAGCACTGAAGCTTTCTTT. Residues: CASSLEARGSTEAFF.

This chain's CDR3 is CASSRSYQETQYF. The CDR3 DNA is TGTGCCAGTAGTCGATCATACCAAGAGACCCAGTACTTC. J is TRBJ2-5 and V is TRBV19, with D unresolved. Germline V gene lookup returns CDR1 LNHDA and CDR2 SQIVND (reference sequence). The ends were cut back, 5 bases at V and 0 bases at J, with 7 bases in the middle. The CDR3 is 13 residues long. The full variable domain, in which reference TRBV19 and TRBJ2-5 provide the parts outside the CDR3, is DGGITQSPKYLFRKEGQNVTLSCEQNLNHDAMYWYRQDPGQGLRLIYYSQIVNDFQKGDIAEGYSVSREKKESFPLTVTSAQKNPTAFYLCASSRSYQETQYFGPGTRLLVL.

The chain is built from TRBV2 and TRBJ2-7, with D tentatively TRBD2 (5 bases). CDR3 length: 14 amino acids. Germline CDR1 is SNHLY and CDR2 is FYNNEI. Trimming shortened V by 8 bases and J by 0 bases, and 14 bases separated the two germline ends. Here the CDR3 reads CASYLDGLSYEQYF. The CDR3 DNA follows: TGTGCCAGCTATCTTGACGGACTCTCCTACGAGCAGTACTTC.

This clone was seen just once. The chain couples TRBV5-5 to TRBJ2-7, with TRBD1 matching over 8 bases. Germline V CDR1 and CDR2: SGHKS, YYEKEE (reference sequence). V dropped 7 bases and J dropped 3; count of bases not matched to a gene: 9. The CDR3 runs 14 residues. As DNA, the CDR3 is TGTGCCAGCGACTTGGGAGGACAGGGCTACGAGCAGTACTTC. Residues: CASDLGGQGYEQYF.